These 6 T cell receptor beta chains came from one sample sequenced in a study of blood T cell repertoires in COVID-19. TCRdb keeps only in-frame clones here, not all; method: immunoSEQ multiplex PCR. Among approximately 180,000 clones listed, approximately 85% were seen once. The sample taken for sequencing was peripheral blood. The source is a human donor with active or convalescent COVID-19. The donor label of this sample is uncertain.

The V call is TRBV19, the J call TRBJ2-7; D remains unclear. CDR3 length equals 13 residues. Germline V CDR1 and CDR2: LNHDA, SQIVND (reference sequence). V was clipped by 3 bases and J by 5 bases, with 11 bases between them. CDR3 residues: CASSITAVNEQYF. As DNA, the CDR3 is TGTGCCAGTAGTATTACCGCGGTTAACGAGCAGTACTTC.

The genes are TRBV27 and TRBJ2-7; the match to TRBD2 covers 9 bases. The germline CDR1 and CDR2 sequences are MNHEY and SMNVEV (reference sequence). The trim removed 7 bases at V and 0 bases at J, leaving 22 bases unmatched. The CDR3 extends over 20 amino acids. The CDR3 DNA reads TGTGCCAGCACCCCTAAATTACTAGCGGGTTACCCAATGGGCTCCTACGAGCAGTACTTC. Translating gives CASTPKLLAGYPMGSYEQYF.

The V gene is TRBV9, the J gene TRBJ1-2; D is uncertain. Trimming shortened V by 0 bases and J by 7 bases, and 16 bases separated the two germline ends. CDR3 length equals 15 residues. Germline V CDR1 and CDR2: SGDLS, YYNGEE. The CDR3 DNA is TGTGCCAGCAGCGTAGAGCACTATGAGCTGGGTGGCTACACCTTC. It specifies CASSVEHYELGGYTF.

This rearrangement joins TRBV30 to TRBJ1-6; D gene uncertain. This CDR3 is built from 13 residues. Trimming cost V 0 bases and J 7 bases, with 7 bases left between them. Germline CDR1 reads GTSNPN; CDR2 reads SVGIG (reference sequence). The CDR3 reads CAWSVLGNSPLHF. CDR3 DNA: TGTGCCTGGAGTGTACTCGGGAATTCACCCCTCCACTTT.

V usage is TRBV29-1 and J usage is TRBJ2-1; 7 bases line up with TRBD1. The CDR3 has 13 amino acids. V lost 6 bases to trimming and J lost 4 bases; unmatched junction nucleotides: 6. Germline V gene data show CDR1 as SQVTM and CDR2 as ANQGSEA. The CDR3 reads CSVGTVEYNEQFF. The CDR3, as DNA: TGCAGCGTCGGGACAGTTGAGTACAATGAGCAGTTCTTC.

The chain combines TRBV9 with TRBJ2-3; D is perhaps TRBD2 (7 bases). CDR3 length equals 13 residues. CDR1 and CDR2 from the germline V gene are SGDLS and YYNGEE. Trimming removed 10 bases from V and 6 bases from J, with 18 bases in between. The CDR3 spells CASGAGVGDTQYF. CDR3 sequence (DNA): TGTGCCTCGGGGGCGGGAGTAGGGGATACGCAGTATTTT. Using reference TRBV9 and TRBJ2-3 for the parts outside the CDR3, the full variable domain is DSGVTQTPKHLITATGQRVTLRCSPRSGDLSVYWYQQSLDQGLQFLIQYYNGEERAKGNILERFSAQQFPDLHSELNLSSLELGDSALYFCASGAGVGDTQYFGPGTRLTVL.